Reported below is one T cell receptor beta chain. This sample was taken from a study of blood T cells in healthy people across ages. A second PCR, run for roughly 6 to 11 cycles, used a sample-barcoded 5' primer plus a J-beta primer mix. MiXCR, run by TCRdb on the 5' RACE reads, gives a single entry per CDR3 protein. The sample has hundreds of thousands of distinct CDR3 sequences, about a quarter seen once. Looked up from germline, CDR1 is SEHNR and CDR2 is FQNEAQ (reference sequence). The CDR3 consists of 15 residues. Trimming took off 5 bases at V and 1 base at J, with 14 bases between the two ends. PBMCs, at least 6 million per sample, were isolated. This sample also belongs to another study, concerning T cells of mothers and their children. That report notes: All donors were healthy and Caucasian; they were three mothers and their six children. Thymic selection shapes TCR recombination output similarly in related and unrelated pairs.

This TCR was recovered from a boy aged 2-9 years in good health. V and J are TRBV7-9 and TRBJ1-2; tentatively, D is TRBD1 (6 bases). Sequencing was carried out using blood. CDR3 in amino acids: CASSGQGHLNYGYTF. CDR3 bases: TGTGCCAGCAGCGGCCAGGGACACCTTAACTATGGCTACACCTTC.